This TCR beta chain is drawn from a study of blood T cells in healthy people across ages. This CDR3 has 16 residues. Trimming took 6 bases from V and 11 from J; bases not matched to a gene: 17. Alongside a J-beta primer mix, a sample-barcoded 5' primer served in a second PCR lasting roughly 6 to 11 cycles. TCRdb reanalysed the 5' RACE reads using MiXCR and keeps one entry per CDR3 protein. The sample contains 790,000 or so distinct CDR3 sequences, 56% of which appear only once. The rearrangement links TRBV12-3 or TRBV12-4 to TRBJ2-5; the match to TRBD2 covers 11 bases. The source is a man in his forties in good health. What was sequenced was blood. This CDR3 reads CASRRTGTSGNNEQYF. The CDR3 DNA follows: TGTGCCAGCAGGAGAACCGGGACTAGCGGAAACAATGAGCAGTACTTC.